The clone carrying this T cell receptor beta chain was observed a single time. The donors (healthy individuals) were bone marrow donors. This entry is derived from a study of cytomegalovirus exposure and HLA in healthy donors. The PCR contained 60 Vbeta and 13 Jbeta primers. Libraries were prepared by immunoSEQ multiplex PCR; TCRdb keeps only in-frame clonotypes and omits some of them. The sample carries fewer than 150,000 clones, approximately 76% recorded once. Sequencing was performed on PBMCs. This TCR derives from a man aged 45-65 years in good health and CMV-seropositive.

The CDR3 region has the DNA TGCGCCAGCAGCCAAGTCGGTTATAATTCACCCCTCCACTTT. Translation: CASSQVGYNSPLHF. The chain employs TRBV4-1 and TRBJ1-6; D unclear. This CDR3 spans 14 amino acids. The germline V and J ends were trimmed by 1 base and 4 bases, with 5 bases remaining between them. The germline V gene encodes CDR1 MGHRA and CDR2 YSYEKL.